This TCR beta chain was retrieved from a study of OX40 agonist ivuxolimab in advanced cancers. Overall study: Past anti-PD-1, anti-PD-L1 or anti-CTLA-4 therapy was accepted, and 30% to 50% had received some.

This table comes from immunoSEQ multiplex PCR, and its TCRdb copy is limited to in-frame clones, with some not included. This sample has about 12,000 clones, with roughly three quarters found just once. Germline CDR1 LNHDA, CDR2 SQIVND (reference sequence). V was clipped by 5 bases and J by 0 bases; unmatched bases: 8. This CDR3 is built from 16 residues. Material: CD4+ or CD8+ T cells sorted from blood, obtained in a trial of the OX40 agonist ivuxolimab. The chain uses TRBV19 and TRBJ2-3, with 7 bases fitting TRBD1. This receptor was identified in an adult with an advanced solid tumor such as melanoma, head and neck, liver or kidney cancer. CDR3 residues: CASSHRTGPSTDTQYF. CDR3 in DNA: TGTGCCAGTAGTCATAGGACAGGACCTAGCACAGATACGCAGTATTTT.